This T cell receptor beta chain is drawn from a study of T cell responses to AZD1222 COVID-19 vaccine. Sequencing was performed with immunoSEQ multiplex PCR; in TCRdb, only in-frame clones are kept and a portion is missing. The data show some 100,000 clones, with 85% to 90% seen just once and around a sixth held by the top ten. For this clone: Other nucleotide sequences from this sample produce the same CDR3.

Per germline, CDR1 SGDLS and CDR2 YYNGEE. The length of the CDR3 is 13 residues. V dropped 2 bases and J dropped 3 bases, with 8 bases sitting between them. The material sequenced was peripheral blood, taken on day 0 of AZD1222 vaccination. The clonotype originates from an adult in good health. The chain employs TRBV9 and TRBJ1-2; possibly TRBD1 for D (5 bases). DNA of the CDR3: TGTGCCAGCAGCGTGGGGACGGACTATGGCTACACCTTC. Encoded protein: CASSVGTDYGYTF.